This T cell receptor (beta chain) is drawn from a study of T cell repertoires in cytomegalovirus infection. Study-level background: Public TCR beta signatures marked donors with CMV infection and the matching HLA. Study-level findings and limits: Summed public TCR beta family frequency identified CMV carriers bearing the relevant HLA. Predominance within the ex vivo response was attributable to HLA-C-restricted CMV-specific TCR beta clonotypes.

The length of the CDR3 is 18 residues. Germline loops: CDR1 SEHNR, CDR2 FQNEAQ (reference sequence). Trimming pared 0 bases from V and 2 bases from J, leaving 19 bases between. MiXCR, run by TCRdb on the reads, gives a single entry per CDR3 protein. The data hold about 920,000 distinct CDR3 sequences, with 31% observed a single time. About this clonotype: The antigen remains unidentified.

The sequencing here drew on cultured CD8+ T cells from PBMCs, taken from culture after CMV antigen stimulation. This TCR derives from a human donor in good health (CMV status not recorded). Some clones in this sample may be carry-over from other donors' samples. The chain combines TRBV7-9 with TRBJ1-2; TRBD1 might be the D (6 bases). CDR3 nucleotides: TGTGCCAGCAGCTTAGCGAACCACTCAAATACAGGGAACTATGGCTACACCTTC. Its protein product is CASSLANHSNTGNYGYTF.